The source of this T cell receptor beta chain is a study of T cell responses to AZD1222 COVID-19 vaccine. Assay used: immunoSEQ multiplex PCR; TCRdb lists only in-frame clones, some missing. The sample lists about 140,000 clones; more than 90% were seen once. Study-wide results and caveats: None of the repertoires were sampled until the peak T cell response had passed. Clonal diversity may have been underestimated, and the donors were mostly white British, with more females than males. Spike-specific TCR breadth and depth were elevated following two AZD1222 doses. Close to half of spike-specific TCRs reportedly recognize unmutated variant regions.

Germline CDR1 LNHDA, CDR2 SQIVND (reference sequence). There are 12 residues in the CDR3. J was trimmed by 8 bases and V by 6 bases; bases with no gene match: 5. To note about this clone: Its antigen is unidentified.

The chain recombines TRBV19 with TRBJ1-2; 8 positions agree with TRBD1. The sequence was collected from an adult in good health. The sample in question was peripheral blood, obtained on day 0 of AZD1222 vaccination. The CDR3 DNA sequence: TGTGCCAGTAGGACAGGGGACCGGGGCTACACCTTC. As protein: CASRTGDRGYTF.